These T cell receptor beta chains were read from a single sample in a study of T-cell reconstitution after alpha-beta-depleted transplantation in children. TCRdb re-derived calls from the PCR reads in MiXCR, one entry per CDR3 protein. Found here are 500,000 to 750,000 distinct CDR3 sequences, approximately 12% of them singletons; the top ten hold about 2.2%. Material: PBMCs, mostly from graft donor cells, obtained 360 days after TCRalphabeta/CD19-depleted stem cell transplant. The receptors here all came from a male patient between 10 and 17 years old who had a stem cell transplant for acute myeloid leukemia, so the T cells may come from the graft donor. Both conserved end residues are part of each CDR3. A D gene is named only where the DNA matches it firmly. Clone size, where shown, is once, few, many, or a class for clones that have expanded.

clone_size | j_call | v_call | d_call | cdr3_nt | cdr3_aa
. | TRBJ2-2 | TRBV9 | . | TGTGCCAGCAGCGTAGTAGGGGGGGCGAACGGGGAGCTGTTTTTT | CASSVVGGANGELFF
. | TRBJ2-1 | TRBV9 | . | TGTGCCAGCAGCGTGAGGACGGGGCTAATCTACAATGAGCAGTTCTTC | CASSVRTGLIYNEQFF
. | TRBJ2-5 | TRBV18 | TRBD2 | TGTGCCAGCTCACCCCTTGGGAGGGGTGCCCAAGAGACCCAGTACTTC | CASSPLGRGAQETQYF
few | TRBJ2-7 | TRBV28 | TRBD1 | TGTGCCAGCAGTTTCTGGGACAGGGTGACCTACGAGCAGTACTTC | CASSFWDRVTYEQYF
few | TRBJ2-5 | TRBV28 | TRBD1 | TGTGCCAGCAGTCAACTGGACAGGGCGGGGGAGACCCAGTACTTC | CASSQLDRAGETQYF
few | TRBJ2-7 | TRBV4-2 | . | TGTGCCAGCAGCCAAGATCGGACGGGACTTTCCTACGAGCAGTACTTC | CASSQDRTGLSYEQYF
few | TRBJ1-1 | TRBV3-1 | TRBD1 | TGTGCCAGCAGCCTAAAACCGACAGGACAGGGTTTTGAAGCCTTCTTT | CASSLKPTGQGFEAFF
. | TRBJ2-3 | TRBV7-3 | . | TGTGCCTTGTACGGGACACCCAGCACAGATACGCAGTATTTT | CALYGTPSTDTQYF
many | TRBJ1-1 | TRBV20-1 | . | TGCAGTGCCCCACCGTCTCACAACACTGAAGCTTTCTTT | CSAPPSHNTEAFF
many | TRBJ2-7 | TRBV7-2 | . | TGTGCCAGCAGCTTCTGGACGGAGACCTACGAGCAGTACTTC | CASSFWTETYEQYF
few | TRBJ2-7 | TRBV4-2 | TRBD2 | TGTGCCAGCAGCCAAGTTCAAGGACTAGCGGGAGTTGAGGAGCAGTACTTC | CASSQVQGLAGVEEQYF
few | TRBJ2-5 | TRBV27 | TRBD2 | TGTGCCAGCAGTCCCCGGACTAGCGGGTTGGGGGAGACCCAGTACTTC | CASSPRTSGLGETQYF
many | TRBJ2-5 | TRBV20-1 | . | TGCAGTGCTAGCCCGGAAGAGACCCAGTACTTC | CSASPEETQYF
many | TRBJ2-1 | TRBV28 | . | TGTGCCAGCAGTCCTCTGGCGGAGCTCTACAATGAGCAGTTCTTC | CASSPLAELYNEQFF
few | TRBJ2-3 | TRBV27 | . | TGTGCCAGCAGTGCGTATCTGGGTACGCAGTATTTT | CASSAYLGTQYF
. | TRBJ2-3 | TRBV29-1 | TRBD1 | TGCAGCGCCCGACAGGGAACGATTGATACGCAGTATTTT | CSARQGTIDTQYF
many | TRBJ2-1 | TRBV7-9 | . | TGTGCCAGCAGCTTAGATGGGGGTTCCTACAATGAGCAGTTCTTC | CASSLDGGSYNEQFF
. | TRBJ2-7 | TRBV10-2 | TRBD2 | TGCGCCAGCAGAGACGGTCAGGGTAGCGGGCGAGCCTACGAGCAGTACTTC | CASRDGQGSGRAYEQYF
few | TRBJ1-2 | TRBV27 | . | TGTGCCAGCAGTTTATCGACGGAGGGCTATGGCTACACCTTC | CASSLSTEGYGYTF
. | TRBJ2-7 | TRBV15 | TRBD2 | TGTGCCACCGGGAGACTAGCGGGGGGAAACTCCTACGAGCAGTACTTC | CATGRLAGGNSYEQYF
. | TRBJ2-1 | TRBV4-2 | TRBD2 | TGTGCCAGCAGCCAAGTGCAAGCCGTACTAGCGGGAGGAAAGAATGAGCAGTTCTTC | CASSQVQAVLAGGKNEQFF
many | TRBJ2-3 | TRBV20-1 | TRBD2 | TGCAGTGCTAGAACCCGGACTAGCGGTAGCACAGATACGCAGTATTTT | CSARTRTSGSTDTQYF
. | TRBJ2-1 | TRBV6-2/TRBV6-3 | TRBD2 | TGTGCCAGCAGCCCTAGAGCAGGACTAGCGGGGAACAATGAGCAGTTCTTC | CASSPRAGLAGNNEQFF
few | TRBJ2-1 | TRBV6-2/TRBV6-3 | . | TGTGCCAGCAGTTATCACCCTGCTTACAATGAGCAGTTCTTC | CASSYHPAYNEQFF
many | TRBJ2-5 | TRBV28 | . | TGTGCCAGCAGTTTAACCCAGGTCTTGGGGACCCAGTACTTC | CASSLTQVLGTQYF
. | TRBJ2-7 | TRBV18 | . | TGTGCCAGCTCACCGGACCACGGGGACGCACGGTACTTC | CASSPDHGDARYF
. | TRBJ2-2 | TRBV14 | . | TGTGCCAGCAGCCAAGATCTATCGGCTCACCGGGACACCGGGGAGCTGTTTTTT | CASSQDLSAHRDTGELFF
. | TRBJ2-1 | TRBV25-1 | TRBD2 | TGTGCCAGCATGCTAGCGGGTTTCTCCTACAATGAGCAGTTCTTC | CASMLAGFSYNEQFF
. | TRBJ2-7 | TRBV7-2 | TRBD1 | TGTGCCAGCAGCTCTCACAGGGGGCAAGGCGAGCAGTACTTC | CASSSHRGQGEQYF
. | TRBJ2-7 | TRBV12-3/TRBV12-4 | . | TGTGCCAGCAGTTCCCCTCGGTGGGGGCGCAACGAGCAGTACTTC | CASSSPRWGRNEQYF
. | TRBJ2-7 | TRBV7-2 | . | TGTGCCAGCAGCTCCCGAAGGGTTCCCTGCGAGCAGTACTTC | CASSSRRVPCEQYF
many | TRBJ2-1 | TRBV3-1 | TRBD2 | TGTGCCAGCAGCTACTTGGCTTTAGCGGGAGGGGCCTACAATGAGCAGTTCTTC | CASSYLALAGGAYNEQFF
. | TRBJ2-2 | TRBV18 | TRBD2 | TGTGCCAGCTCACCAAGCAGGGGACTAGCTGCCGGGGTCCTGTTTTTT | CASSPSRGLAAGVLFF
. | TRBJ2-3 | TRBV30 | TRBD2 | TGTGCCTGGGCCGTTAGCGGGGGGGGCACAGATACGCAGTATTTT | CAWAVSGGGTDTQYF
many | TRBJ1-5 | TRBV20-1 | TRBD1 | TGCAGTGCTGACAGGGGGGATCAGCCCCAGCATTTT | CSADRGDQPQHF
few | TRBJ2-7 | TRBV29-1 | . | TGCAGCGTCAGGGGTAGAAACTATCTCGAGCAGTACTTC | CSVRGRNYLEQYF
. | TRBJ2-5 | TRBV7-8 | . | TGTGCCAGCAGCTTAGCTAGGATAGGAGAGACCCAGTACTTC | CASSLARIGETQYF
few | TRBJ2-7 | TRBV23-1 | TRBD1 | TGCGCCAGCAGTCAAACGGACAGGACCTACGAGCAGTACTTC | CASSQTDRTYEQYF
. | TRBJ2-5 | TRBV20-1 | . | TGCAGTGCTAGGACTGTTCCCCTACTGGTGCGCCAAGAGACCCAGTACTTC | CSARTVPLLVRQETQYF
. | TRBJ2-7 | TRBV7-8 | TRBD1 | TGTGCCAGCAGCTTTCCTGGGGACAGGGAGTGGGACGAGCAGTACTTC | CASSFPGDREWDEQYF
few | TRBJ2-4 | TRBV12-3/TRBV12-4 | TRBD2 | TGTGCCAGCAGTGCGACCGGGACTAGCGGAGCTAAAAACATTCAGTACTTC | CASSATGTSGAKNIQYF
many | TRBJ2-5 | TRBV25-1 | . | TGTGCCAGCAGTGAATACGGGCTAGAGACCCAGTACTTC | CASSEYGLETQYF
few | TRBJ2-7 | TRBV20-1 | . | TGCAGTGCTAGAGATCTCGGCAGGGCCGCCTACGAGCAGTACTTC | CSARDLGRAAYEQYF
. | TRBJ2-7 | TRBV24-1 | . | TGTGCCACCAGTGATTCGAAGGGACTGGACTACGAGCAGTACTTC | CATSDSKGLDYEQYF
. | TRBJ2-7 | TRBV27 | TRBD1 | TGTGCCAGCACATGGACCGGGACAGGTCTCAACGAGCAGTACTTC | CASTWTGTGLNEQYF
few | TRBJ2-2 | TRBV7-3 | . | TGTGCCAGCAGCTTAATTGGGCGGACAGAGGCGACAAGGGAGCTGTTTTTT | CASSLIGRTEATRELFF
. | TRBJ2-5 | TRBV5-1 | TRBD2 | TGCGCCAGCAGCTCCGGGACTAGCGGGAGGGGTCAGGAGACCCAGTACTTC | CASSSGTSGRGQETQYF
. | TRBJ2-7 | TRBV14 | . | TGTGCCAGCAGCCAATCGACGGCGGGACCGGGGTCCTACGAGCAGTACTTC | CASSQSTAGPGSYEQYF
few | TRBJ2-4 | TRBV4-3 | . | TGCGCCAGCAGCCAATTAGGGGACCCGCGCAACATTCAGTACTTC | CASSQLGDPRNIQYF
. | TRBJ1-2 | TRBV5-1 | TRBD1 | TGCGCCAGCAGCTTGGTAGAGGGGACAGTCTATGGCTACACCTTC | CASSLVEGTVYGYTF
few | TRBJ2-7 | TRBV28 | . | TGTGCCAGCAGTTTATCCCGGCCTTCGTGGGTCTACGAGCAGTACTTC | CASSLSRPSWVYEQYF
few | TRBJ2-3 | TRBV15 | . | TGTGCCACCAGCAGAGACCTGGACCCCACAGATACGCAGTATTTT | CATSRDLDPTDTQYF
. | TRBJ2-7 | TRBV6-1 | . | TGTGCCAGCAGTAATCCCGGGACAAACTCCTACGAGCAGTACTTC | CASSNPGTNSYEQYF
many | TRBJ2-1 | TRBV12-3/TRBV12-4 | TRBD2 | TGTGCCAGTCTGAGACTAGCGGACAATGAGCAGTTCTTC | CASLRLADNEQFF
. | TRBJ2-1 | TRBV24-1 | TRBD2 | TGTGCCACCAGTGACGGACTAGCGTACAATGAGCAGTTCTTC | CATSDGLAYNEQFF